The 23 T cell receptor beta chains given below trace back to one sample, sequenced in a study of T cells in women clearing cervical HPV infection. Sequencing used immunoSEQ multiplex PCR; TCRdb keeps in-frame clones, though not all of them. Its table lists roughly 28,000 clones. Source material: blood buffy coat. Every receptor here comes from a woman aged 18 to 69 with a cervical HPV16 infection that either progressed to CIN3+ or cleared (not recorded which).

As for this clone: The read halts 3 residues ahead of the CDR3 end, with the missing end drawn from the germline J gene. The V call is TRBV20-1, the J call TRBJ2-7, with D perhaps matching TRBD2 (6 bases). The V gene's germline CDR1 is DFQATT and CDR2 SNEGSKA (reference sequence). The CDR3 has 17 residues. Trimming shortened V by 2 bases and J by 5 bases, and 25 bases separated the two germline ends. The CDR3 bases that were read are TGCAGTGCTAGAAGGTTCAGGCCCGGGACTCTCAAACACGAG. Its translation: CSARRFRPGTLKHE. The whole CDR3 protein is CSARRFRPGTLKHEQYF.

With respect to this clone: The read terminates 3 residues before the CDR3 end, so the remaining end is supplied by the germline J gene. This sequence joins TRBV7-2 and TRBJ1-2, with D unresolved. Germline CDR1 reads SGHTA; CDR2 reads FQGNSA. The CDR3 runs to 13 residues. Trimming stripped 5 bases from V and 7 bases from J, with 14 bases between. The CDR3 protein is CASSPDRGRGYTF. CDR3 bases read: TGTGCCAGCAGCCCGGATCGGGGTCGTGGC.

To note about this clone: Sequencing ends 3 residues short of the CDR3 end; the germline J gene provides the rest. This chain uses TRBV12-5 with TRBJ2-3; TRBD2 matches 11 bases. The germline gives CDR1 LGHNT, CDR2 FRNRAP. The CDR3 contains 17 residues. After removal of 3 bases from V and 2 bases from J, the junction contained 7 bases not matched to a gene. The DNA read from the CDR3 is TGTGCTAGTGGTTTCCGGACTAGCGGGTTCAACACAGATACG. Its translation is CASGFRTSGFNTDT. The entire CDR3 reads CASGFRTSGFNTDTQYF.

As to this clone: The CDR3 end falls 3 residues outside the read, so it is completed with the germline J gene. V is TRBV12-5 and J is TRBJ1-2, with a tentative D call TRBD1 (6 bases). The CDR3 runs to 14 residues. Trimming pared 2 bases from V and 4 bases from J, leaving 11 bases between. Germline V gene sequence: CDR1 LGHNT, CDR2 FRNRAP. The covered CDR3 bases are TGTGCTAGTGGTTTGAATACAGGGATCTATGGC. Encoded protein: CASGLNTGIYG. The entire CDR3 sequence reads CASGLNTGIYGYTF. The entire variable domain, with the rest obtained from reference TRBV12-5 and TRBJ1-2, is as follows: DARVTQTPRHKVTEMGQEVTMRCQPILGHNTVFWYRQTMMQGLELLAYFRNRAPLDDSGMPKDRFSAEMPDATLATLKIQPSEPRDSAVYFCASGLNTGIYGYTFGSGTRLTVV.

Remarks on this clone: The CDR3 end lies 3 residues beyond the end of the read and is filled in from the germline J gene. The same CDR3 can be traced to other DNA sequences in this sample. This chain joins TRBV2 and TRBJ2-6; possible D gene TRBD2, 7 bases. V lost 2 bases and J 0 bases, leaving 8 bases between the germline ends. Germline CDR1 reads SNHLY; CDR2 reads FYNNEI. This CDR3 comprises 16 residues. CDR3 DNA (partial): TGTGCCAGCAGTGAAAGGGGGGGCTCTGGGGCCAACGTC. This gives the protein CASSERGGSGANV. The full CDR3 reads CASSERGGSGANVLTF.

Comment on this clone: The read ends 3 residues early relative to the CDR3; the germline J gene fills the gap. The chain employs TRBV20-1 and TRBJ2-7; possibly TRBD1 for D (7 bases). CDR3 length equals 14 residues. Trimming left V 3 bases short and J 4 bases short, with 16 bases between. In germline, CDR1 is DFQATT, CDR2 SNEGSKA (reference sequence). The DNA read from the CDR3 is TGCAGTGCTAGGCGGGACAGAACCGTGTACGAG. This encodes CSARRDRTVYE. The full CDR3 reads CSARRDRTVYEQYF.

In regard to this clone: Read sequence stops 3 residues before the CDR3 end, and the germline J gene provides the missing end. The chain links TRBV20-1 to TRBJ1-2, with D perhaps TRBD1 (5 bases). The germline gives CDR1 DFQATT, CDR2 SNEGSKA (reference sequence). There are 12 residues in the CDR3. The CDR3 protein is CSVPRGSSGYTF. The CDR3 bases that were read are TGCAGTGTCCCTCGGGGGTCCAGCGGC.

The CDR3 DNA, read in part, is TGTGCCAGCAGCCACCTAGGGACAGGGTACTCACCC. Residues: CASSHLGTGYSP. The CDR3 in its entirety is CASSHLGTGYSPLHF. The V and J genes are TRBV7-9 and TRBJ1-6; TRBD1 agrees at 9 bases. The read terminates 3 residues before the CDR3 end, so the remaining end is supplied by the germline J gene. Trimming took 5 bases from V and 10 from J; bases not matched to a gene: 9. The germline V gene encodes CDR1 SEHNR and CDR2 FQNEAQ (reference sequence). This CDR3 spans 15 amino acids.

For this clone: The read falls 3 residues short of the CDR3 end, and the missing part is taken from the germline J gene. V gene TRBV7-2 combines with J gene TRBJ1-1; D remains unclear. V lost 0 bases, J lost 2 bases, and 7 bases lay in between. Per the germline V gene, CDR1 is SGHTA and CDR2 is FQGNSA. The CDR3 is 14 amino acids. Partial CDR3 DNA: TGTGCCAGCAGCTTAGCGATGGCTAACACTGAA. This translates into CASSLAMANTE. The whole CDR3 reads CASSLAMANTEAFF.

As regards this clone: The sequenced fragment ends 3 residues before the CDR3 boundary, so the rest is inferred from the germline J gene. The chain has TRBV7-9 and TRBJ1-5; 11 bases are shared with TRBD1. This CDR3 contains 15 residues. Germline assignment: CDR1 SEHNR and CDR2 FQNEAQ (reference sequence). J lost 7 bases, V lost 4 bases, and 6 bases had no gene match. The chain's CDR3 is CASSSGQGAGQPQHF. CDR3 bases read: TGTGCCAGCAGCTCCGGACAGGGGGCTGGGCAGCCC. The variable domain in full, with the rest retrieved from reference TRBV7-9 and TRBJ1-5, is DTGVSQNPRHKITKRGQNVTFRCDPISEHNRLYWYRQTLGQGPEFLTYFQNEAQLEKSRLLSDRFSAERPKGSFSTLEIQRTEQGDSAMYLCASSSGQGAGQPQHFGDGTRLSIL.

As for this clone: The read halts 3 residues ahead of the CDR3 end, with the missing end drawn from the germline J gene. J is TRBJ1-5 and V is TRBV5-1; perhaps TRBD1 as D (5 bases). The CDR3 is made up of 15 amino acids. Germline V CDR1 and CDR2: SGHRS, YFSETQ. V was shortened by 0 bases and J by 7 bases, with 14 bases between the two germline ends. The CDR3 sequence: CASSLEGQGGQPQHF. Partial CDR3 DNA: TGCGCCAGCAGCTTGGAGGGCCAGGGTGGACAGCCC.

Note on this clone: Sequencing ends 3 residues short of the CDR3 end; the germline J gene provides the rest. This rearrangement joins TRBV2 to TRBJ1-5; no definite D call. V shed 8 bases and J shed 0 bases, with 5 bases lying between them. CDR1 and CDR2 (germline): SNHLY, FYNNEI. This CDR3 region has 12 residues. CDR3 loop: CASRYSNQPQHF. The CDR3 bases that were read are TGTGCCAGCCGCTATAGCAATCAGCCC.

Comments on this clone: The read ends 3 residues shy of where the CDR3 ends; the end is completed using the germline J gene. This rearrangement joins TRBV11-2 to TRBJ1-2, with D possibly TRBD1 on 5 matching bases. CDR1 and CDR2 from the germline V gene are SGHAT and FQNNGV. The CDR3 is 15 amino acids. V was cut by 0 bases and J by 3 bases, with 11 bases left in between. CDR3 amino acids: CASSLEAGRDYGYTF. CDR3 DNA (partial): TGTGCCAGCAGCTTAGAGGCAGGGAGAGACTATGGC.

A note on this clone: The CDR3 end is not reached by the read, which stops 3 residues before it; the germline J gene fills it in. V is TRBV19 and J is TRBJ1-2; D is ambiguous. Trimming took 3 bases from V and 0 from J, leaving 14 bases between them. The CDR3 has 16 amino acids. The germline CDR1 and CDR2 sequences are LNHDA and SQIVND (reference sequence). CDR3 amino acids: CASSIDGALANYGYTF. The sequenced part of the CDR3 DNA is TGTGCCAGTAGTATTGACGGAGCCCTAGCTAACTATGGC.

The CDR3 is CASGLAGEPYDYTF. CDR3 DNA (partial): TGTGCCAGCGGCTTAGCGGGGGAACCCTACGAC. The chain recombines TRBV2 with TRBJ1-2, with D possibly being TRBD1 (5 bases). The read ends 3 residues before the CDR3 terminus; that terminus is restored from the germline J gene. The germline V gene has CDR1 SNHLY and CDR2 FYNNEI. This CDR3 spans 14 amino acids.

Worth noting for this clone: The CDR3 extends 3 residues past the end of the read, so its final part is completed from the germline J gene. The chain recombines TRBV2 with TRBJ2-7; 8 nucleotides agree with TRBD1. The CDR3 length is 15 residues. Germline CDR1 SNHLY, CDR2 FYNNEI. Germline trimming cut 1 base from V and 3 bases from J; bases unmatched to any gene: 5. CDR3 DNA, as far as it was read: TGTGCCAGCAGTGAAGGTCAGGGGGCGAACTACGAG. Its translation: CASSEGQGANYE. The CDR3 in its entirety is CASSEGQGANYEQYF. The complete variable domain, with remaining parts taken from reference TRBV2 and TRBJ2-7, reads EPEVTQTPSHQVTQMGQEVILRCVPISNHLYFYWYRQILGQKVEFLVSFYNNEISEKSEIFDDQFSVERPDGSNFTLKIRSTKLEDSAMYFCASSEGQGANYEQYFGPGTRLTVT.

On this clone: The read terminates 3 residues ahead of where the CDR3 ends, so the germline J gene completes it. V is TRBV7-2 and J is TRBJ2-5, with TRBD2 matching over 7 bases. The CDR3 runs 15 residues. Germline CDR1 SGHTA, CDR2 FQGNSA. The ends lost 5 bases at V and 5 bases at J; junction bases unmatched: 11. CDR3 DNA (partial): TGTGCCAGCAGCCTCAGCGGGATGCACCGGGAGACC. Its protein is CASSLSGMHRET. The full CDR3 protein is CASSLSGMHRETQYF.

Of note for this clone: A read error may produce the germline difference seen at one junction end. The CDR3 is cut off 3 residues early in the read; its end comes from the germline J gene. This chain links TRBV13 with TRBJ1-1, with D perhaps matching TRBD1 (6 bases). The CDR3 totals 13 residues. Germline CDR1 is PRHDT and CDR2 is FYEKMQ (reference sequence). The sequenced part of the CDR3 DNA is TGTGCCAGCAGCTTAGTCGGGGACACCGAA. Translated: CASSLVGDTE. The whole CDR3 sequence reads CASSLVGDTEAFF.

Details on this clone: The read ends 3 residues before the CDR3 terminus; that terminus is restored from the germline J gene. The rearrangement links TRBV14 to TRBJ1-6; D possibly corresponds to TRBD1 (5 bases). Germline CDR1 SGHDN, CDR2 FVKESK. CDR3 length equals 15 residues. Trimming stripped 1 base from V and 6 bases from J, with 10 bases between. The covered CDR3 bases are TGTGCCAGCAGCCAAGCACAGGTTTTTAATTCACCC. It codes for CASSQAQVFNSP. The whole CDR3 protein is CASSQAQVFNSPLHF.

The sequenced part of the CDR3 DNA is TGCAGTGCTAGAGATAGGGCTAGCGCTCACGAG. This codes for CSARDRASAHE. The full CDR3 reads CSARDRASAHEQYF. V and J are TRBV20-1 and TRBJ2-7; D may be TRBD2 (6 bases). The read ends 3 residues before the CDR3 terminus; that terminus is restored from the germline J gene. CDR3 length equals 14 residues. Germline V gene data show CDR1 as DFQATT and CDR2 as SNEGSKA (reference sequence). Trimming took off 0 bases at V and 5 bases at J, with 14 bases between the two ends.

To note about this clone: The read falls 3 residues short of the CDR3 end, and the missing part is taken from the germline J gene. The rearrangement links TRBV12-3 or TRBV12-4 to TRBJ2-7, with D perhaps TRBD2 (5 bases). V was clipped by 3 bases and J by 2 bases, with 5 bases between them. CDR3 length: 12 amino acids. CDR3 DNA, as far as it was read: TGTGCCAGCAGTTTCGGGGCCTACGAG. This encodes CASSFGAYE. The full CDR3 reads CASSFGAYEQYF.

Incomplete CDR3 DNA: TGTGCCAGCAGTCCAGGGACTAGCGGGAGTGAT. It translates to CASSPGTSGSD. In full, the CDR3 is CASSPGTSGSDQYF. The V gene is TRBV12-3 or TRBV12-4, the J gene TRBJ2-4; 14 bases map to TRBD2. With the read ending 3 residues before the CDR3 end, the germline J gene is used to fill in that end. The CDR3 has 14 residues.

With regard to this clone: The DNA ends 3 residues before the CDR3 does, and the rest of the CDR3 is filled in from the germline J gene. V usage is TRBV6-2 or TRBV6-3 and J usage is TRBJ2-7, with D perhaps matching TRBD1 (5 bases). This CDR3 contains 13 residues. Germline CDR1 is MNHEY and CDR2 is SVGEGT. Trimming pared 5 bases from V and 5 bases from J, leaving 13 bases between. CDR3 protein: CASSTGPGDEQYF. The part of the CDR3 DNA that was read is TGTGCCAGCAGTACAGGTCCTGGGGACGAG.